This entry lists 23 T cell receptor beta chains sequenced from one sample in a study of siplizumab effects on memory and regulatory T cells. Measured with immunoSEQ multiplex PCR; TCRdb has only the in-frame clones, and not every one. The sample gives more than 75,000 clones, more than 85% of which show up once; 6% to 7% is in the top ten. Source material: CD8+ T cells sorted from blood. The origin of the receptors is a human donor in good health.

The V and J genes are TRBV5-6 and TRBJ2-6, with 9 nucleotides matching TRBD1. V lost 5 bases to trimming and J lost 4 bases; unmatched junction nucleotides: 7. Per germline, CDR1 SGHDT and CDR2 YYEEEE. The CDR3 spans 16 residues. Here the CDR3 DNA reads TGTGCCAGCAGAGGGGGACAGGGTACAGGGGCCAACGTCCTGACTTTC. Protein sequence: CASRGGQGTGANVLTF.

The V and J genes are TRBV19 and TRBJ1-1, with D maybe TRBD1 (5 bases). Germline V CDR1 and CDR2: LNHDA, SQIVND (reference sequence). V lost 8 bases and J 1 base, leaving 14 bases between the germline ends. CDR3 size: 14 residues. The CDR3 sequence: CASWGGRPNTEAFF. The CDR3 bases are TGTGCCAGTTGGGGCGGGCGCCCGAACACTGAAGCTTTCTTT.

The rearrangement uses TRBV5-4 and TRBJ2-7; maybe TRBD2 (5 bases). CDR1 and CDR2 (germline): SGHNT, YYREEE (reference sequence). The CDR3 runs 16 residues. The V end was cut by 4 bases, the J end by 3 bases, with 20 bases between. The CDR3 sequence: CASSPIPGSGRYEQYF. The CDR3 DNA reads as TGTGCCAGCAGCCCAATTCCGGGGAGCGGTCGCTACGAGCAGTACTTC.

The chain recombines TRBV7-9 with TRBJ2-2; maybe TRBD2 (5 bases). The germline gives CDR1 SEHNR, CDR2 FQNEAQ (reference sequence). The CDR3 has 15 amino acids. V was shortened by 5 bases and J by 6 bases, with 16 bases between the two germline ends. The CDR3 region is CASSPSTGFAGELFF. In DNA, the CDR3 is TGTGCCAGCAGCCCGTCGACGGGGTTTGCCGGGGAGCTGTTTTTT.

This clone showed up just once. The V and J genes are TRBV6-1 and TRBJ2-7; D might be TRBD1 (6 bases). This CDR3 has 12 residues. V lost 10 bases and J lost 2, with 12 bases in between. From germline, CDR1 is MNHNS and CDR2 SASEGT. CDR3 sequence: CATRGNPYEQYF. The CDR3 DNA sequence: TGTGCCACCAGGGGTAATCCCTACGAGCAGTACTTC.

The chain links TRBV5-4 to TRBJ2-1, with TRBD2 matching over 7 bases. With 4 bases clipped from V and 9 bases from J, the junction kept 10 bases outside the gene matches. CDR1 and CDR2 from the germline V gene are SGHNT and YYREEE (reference sequence). The CDR3 has 14 residues. The CDR3 DNA reads as TGTGCCAGCAGCGTTTTAGGTGGGAGGGGTGAGCAGTTCTTC. Translating it yields CASSVLGGRGEQFF. Supplemented by reference TRBV5-4 and TRBJ2-1, the full variable domain reads ETGVTQSPTHLIKTRGQQVTLRCSSQSGHNTVSWYQQALGQGPQFIFQYYREEENGRGNFPPRFSGLQFPNYSSELNVNALELDDSALYLCASSVLGGRGEQFFGPGTRLTVL.

This clone was picked up one time. J is TRBJ2-1 and V is TRBV7-2; D gene uncertain. Trimming removed 5 bases from V and 2 bases from J, with 13 bases in between. CDR3 length equals 15 residues. Germline V gene lookup returns CDR1 SGHTA and CDR2 FQGNSA. The chain's CDR3 is CASSGLFNTYNEQFF. In nucleotides, the CDR3 is TGTGCCAGCAGCGGGCTATTTAATACCTACAATGAGCAGTTCTTC.

The rearrangement links TRBV9 to TRBJ2-7; 7 nucleotides line up with TRBD1. The CDR3 length is 14 residues. Germline values: CDR1 SGDLS, CDR2 YYNGEE. The ends lost 0 bases at V and 2 bases at J; junction bases unmatched: 2. The CDR3 spells CASSVDQGAYEQYF. DNA of the CDR3: TGTGCCAGCAGCGTAGATCAGGGGGCCTACGAGCAGTACTTC. The complete variable domain, with remaining parts taken from reference TRBV9 and TRBJ2-7, reads DSGVTQTPKHLITATGQRVTLRCSPRSGDLSVYWYQQSLDQGLQFLIQYYNGEERAKGNILERFSAQQFPDLHSELNLSSLELGDSALYFCASSVDQGAYEQYFGPGTRLTVT.

The chain carries TRBV6-5 and TRBJ1-4; no clear D gene. The CDR3 has 12 amino acids. V gave up 5 bases and J gave up 7 bases, with 8 bases separating them. The germline CDR1 and CDR2 sequences are MNHEY and SVGAGI. The CDR3 DNA is TGTGCCAGCAGTCCCGGTAGTGAAAAACTGTTTTTT. Its translation: CASSPGSEKLFF.

The chain has TRBV19 and TRBJ2-7; D is unresolved. This CDR3 is built from 13 residues. Trimming stripped 5 bases from V and 3 bases from J, with 11 bases between. Germline V gene sequence: CDR1 LNHDA, CDR2 SQIVND (reference sequence). CDR3 bases: TGTGCCAGTAGTTCCGGAGCGTACTACGAGCAGTACTTC. Protein sequence: CASSSGAYYEQYF. The whole variable domain, remainder taken from reference TRBV19 and TRBJ2-7, is DGGITQSPKYLFRKEGQNVTLSCEQNLNHDAMYWYRQDPGQGLRLIYYSQIVNDFQKGDIAEGYSVSREKKESFPLTVTSAQKNPTAFYLCASSSGAYYEQYFGPGTRLTVT.

V and J are TRBV18 and TRBJ2-2; the D is unclear. V lost 3 bases, J lost 6 bases, and 17 bases lay in between. Germline loops: CDR1 KGHSH, CDR2 LQKENI. This CDR3 region has 16 residues. CDR3 protein: CASSPPLPKGSGELFF. The CDR3, as DNA: TGTGCCAGCTCACCCCCGCTGCCGAAGGGATCCGGGGAGCTGTTTTTT.

The chain employs TRBV29-1 and TRBJ2-3; D is unresolved. There are 14 residues in the CDR3. Trimming shortened V by 7 bases and J by 4 bases, and 18 bases separated the two germline ends. CDR1 SQVTM and CDR2 ANQGSEA come from the germline V gene. Here the CDR3 DNA reads TGCAGCGGGAAAGGTGGACCAACAGCAGATACGCAGTATTTT. Its translation: CSGKGGPTADTQYF.

V usage is TRBV19 and J usage is TRBJ1-1; D possibly corresponds to TRBD1 (5 bases). With 3 bases removed from V and 4 bases from J, the gap between germline ends came to 12 bases. This CDR3 contains 14 residues. Germline V gene sequence: CDR1 LNHDA, CDR2 SQIVND (reference sequence). CDR3 DNA: TGTGCCAGTAGTATCGGGGGTGGGAGCACTGAAGCTTTCTTT. Translated: CASSIGGGSTEAFF.

The CDR3 DNA reads as TGTGCCAGCAGCCCATCCGGGACAGAGAACGAAGAGCAGTACTTC. Translated: CASSPSGTENEEQYF. This sequence joins TRBV9 and TRBJ2-7, with 7 bases aligning to TRBD1. CDR3 length equals 15 residues. With 4 bases clipped from V and 7 bases from J, the junction kept 14 bases outside the gene matches. Germline V gene lookup returns CDR1 SGDLS and CDR2 YYNGEE. The variable domain in full, completed from reference TRBV9 and TRBJ2-7, reads DSGVTQTPKHLITATGQRVTLRCSPRSGDLSVYWYQQSLDQGLQFLIQYYNGEERAKGNILERFSAQQFPDLHSELNLSSLELGDSALYFCASSPSGTENEEQYFGPGTRLTVT.

The table lists this clone with a count of one. The chain is built from TRBV19 and TRBJ1-5; possible D gene TRBD1, 6 bases. The CDR3 is made up of 16 amino acids. V shed 4 bases and J shed 7 bases, with 20 bases lying between them. Germline-derived CDR1 and CDR2 are LNHDA and SQIVND (reference sequence). CDR3 protein: CASSTPRVGTRQPQHF. CDR3 sequence (DNA): TGTGCCAGTAGTACCCCCCGGGTGGGGACACGGCAGCCCCAGCATTTT.

The chain carries TRBV7-8 and TRBJ1-4; 7 nucleotides align to TRBD1. The CDR3 consists of 14 residues. Germline lookup yields CDR1 SGHVS and CDR2 FQNEAQ. V shed 2 bases and J 6 bases; nucleotides not matched to a gene: 3. CDR3 sequence reads: CASSLNRGYEKLFF. DNA for the CDR3: TGTGCCAGCAGCTTAAACAGGGGATATGAAAAACTGTTTTTT.

The chain links TRBV2 to TRBJ1-3; possibly TRBD1 for D (5 bases). Trimming removed 4 bases from V and 0 bases from J, with 13 bases in between. This CDR3 spans 16 amino acids. CDR1 SNHLY and CDR2 FYNNEI come from the germline V gene. The CDR3 region is CASSAPGGSSGNTIYF. DNA for the CDR3: TGTGCCAGCAGTGCCCCGGGGGGAAGCTCTGGAAACACCATATATTTT.

The chain links TRBV6-4 to TRBJ2-1; the D gene is possibly TRBD1 (6 bases). From germline, CDR1 is MRHNA and CDR2 SNTAGT. The V gene lost 2 bases and the J gene lost 5 bases, with 7 bases spanning the gap. The CDR3 spans 13 residues. The DNA of the CDR3 is TGTGCCAGCAGTGACGGGGACAACAATGAGCAGTTCTTC. The encoded protein is CASSDGDNNEQFF.

The V gene is TRBV6-5, the J gene TRBJ2-1; tentatively, D is TRBD1 (6 bases). In germline, CDR1 is MNHEY, CDR2 SVGAGI. The CDR3 consists of 13 residues. Trimming shortened V by 4 bases and J by 2 bases, and 6 bases separated the two germline ends. CDR3 in amino acids: CASSWGPYNEQFF. DNA for the CDR3: TGTGCCAGCAGTTGGGGGCCCTACAATGAGCAGTTCTTC.

The V call is TRBV13, the J call TRBJ1-1; 7 bases are shared with TRBD1. Trimming cost V 5 bases and J 0 bases; bases outside gene matches: 6. Germline V gene sequence: CDR1 PRHDT, CDR2 FYEKMQ (reference sequence). This CDR3 contains 15 residues. CDR3 nucleotides: TGTGCCAGCAGCACTAGGGACAGAATGAACACTGAAGCTTTCTTT. Translated, it gives CASSTRDRMNTEAFF.

The chain has TRBV19 and TRBJ1-6; no clear D gene. In germline, CDR1 is LNHDA, CDR2 SQIVND (reference sequence). CDR3 length equals 15 residues. Between the trimmed V and J ends, which lost 6 bases and 0 bases, there was a span of 9 bases. CDR3 sequence reads: CASREASSYNSPLHF. The CDR3 DNA reads as TGTGCCAGTAGGGAGGCGAGCTCCTATAATTCACCCCTCCACTTT.

The V and J genes are TRBV19 and TRBJ1-1; TRBD1 agrees at 9 bases. The V and J ends lost 5 bases and 7 bases, in that order; junction bases with no gene match: 11. The CDR3 is 15 amino acids. Per the germline V gene, CDR1 is LNHDA and CDR2 is SQIVND (reference sequence). As DNA, the CDR3 is TGTGCCAGTAGTCCCGGGACAGGGCCGTCTGATGAAGCTTTCTTT. This gives the protein CASSPGTGPSDEAFF.

This chain connects TRBV30 to TRBJ2-7; 9 positions match TRBD1. The ends lost 2 bases at V and 4 bases at J; junction bases unmatched: 3. The length of the CDR3 is 13 residues. Per the germline V gene, CDR1 is GTSNPN and CDR2 is SVGIG (reference sequence). The CDR3 protein is CAWSTGQGYEQYF. CDR3 nucleotide sequence: TGTGCCTGGAGTACTGGACAGGGGTACGAGCAGTACTTC.